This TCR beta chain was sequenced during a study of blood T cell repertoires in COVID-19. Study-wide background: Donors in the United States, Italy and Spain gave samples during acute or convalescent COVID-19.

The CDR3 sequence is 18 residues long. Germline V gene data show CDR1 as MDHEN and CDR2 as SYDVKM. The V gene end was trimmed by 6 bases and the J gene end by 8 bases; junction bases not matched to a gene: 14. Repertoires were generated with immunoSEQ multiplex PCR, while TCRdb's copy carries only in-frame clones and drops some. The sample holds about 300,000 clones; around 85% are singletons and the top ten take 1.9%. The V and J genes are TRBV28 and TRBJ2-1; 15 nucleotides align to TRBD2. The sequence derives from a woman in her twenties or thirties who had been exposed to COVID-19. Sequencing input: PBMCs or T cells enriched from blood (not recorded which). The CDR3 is CASSFSPWTSGRGYEQFF. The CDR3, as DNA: TGTGCCAGCAGCTTCAGCCCGTGGACTAGCGGGAGGGGGTATGAGCAGTTCTTC.